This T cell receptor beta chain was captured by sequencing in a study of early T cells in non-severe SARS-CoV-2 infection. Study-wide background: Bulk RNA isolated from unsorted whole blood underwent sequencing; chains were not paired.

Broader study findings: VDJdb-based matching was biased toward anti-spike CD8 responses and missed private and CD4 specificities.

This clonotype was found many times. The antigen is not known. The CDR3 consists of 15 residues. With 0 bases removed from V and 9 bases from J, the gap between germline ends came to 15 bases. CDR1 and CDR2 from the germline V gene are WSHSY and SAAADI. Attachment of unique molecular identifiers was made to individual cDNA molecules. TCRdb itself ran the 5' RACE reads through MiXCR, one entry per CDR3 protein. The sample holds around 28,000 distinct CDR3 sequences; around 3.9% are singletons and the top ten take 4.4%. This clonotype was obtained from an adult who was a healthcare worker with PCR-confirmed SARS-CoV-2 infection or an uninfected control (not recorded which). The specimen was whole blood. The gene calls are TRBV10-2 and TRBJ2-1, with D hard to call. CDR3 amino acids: CASSESGRMGGEQFF. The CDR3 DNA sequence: TGCGCCAGCAGTGAGTCCGGCCGAATGGGTGGTGAGCAGTTCTTC.